This T cell receptor (beta chain) derives from a study of graft-versus-host responses after intestinal transplantation. Overall study context: All of the recipients had induction that used anti-thymocyte globulin, then tacrolimus and steroids for approximately 3 years.

Comments on this clone: The target antigen is unknown.

Findings of the study overall: Patients with graft-donor T cell macrochimerism had high graft-versus-host to host-versus-graft clonal ratios in allografts. GvH clones turned up in recipient marrow; some had shown up first in ileum or blood.

V lost 2 bases to trimming and J lost 3 bases; unmatched junction nucleotides: 8. The CDR3 totals 16 residues. Germline V lookup: CDR1 SEHNR, CDR2 FQNEAQ (reference sequence). This table comes from immunoSEQ multiplex PCR, and its TCRdb copy is limited to in-frame clones, with some not included. This table has tens of thousands of clones, roughly 91% appearing once. The sample here was unstimulated CD8+ T cells sorted from spleen or lymph node cells, taken before intestinal transplant. The rearrangement joins TRBV7-9 to TRBJ2-3, with 7 bases that match TRBD2. The receptor was isolated from a human donor who received an intestinal transplant. CDR3 residues: CASSLKSLAETDTQYF. Here the CDR3 DNA reads TGTGCCAGCAGCTTAAAATCCCTAGCGGAAACAGATACGCAGTATTTT.